The clone carrying this T cell receptor beta chain has a single count. Its antigen is not known. The CDR3 is 14 residues long. The germline V and J ends were trimmed by 5 bases and 5 bases, with 15 bases remaining between them. Germline V gene sequence: CDR1 LNHDA, CDR2 SQIVND (reference sequence). This specimen belongs to a study of T cell responses to AZD1222 COVID-19 vaccine. About the research overall: Second-dose schedules of about 4 or about 12 weeks were combined. Study results and caveats: Only a handful of people who got AZD1222 tested seropositive at baseline. Donors were chiefly white British, with a greater number of females, and clonal diversity was perhaps underestimated. Epitopes outside B.1.351 and B.1.1.7 mutated regions reportedly drew nearly half of spike TCRs.

Clones were read by immunoSEQ multiplex PCR, and TCRdb kept only the in-frame ones, dropping some. The table records tens of thousands of clones, around 87% of them present only once. The sequencing here drew on peripheral blood, taken on day 0 of AZD1222 vaccination. The origin of this receptor is an adult in good health. The chain carries TRBV19 and TRBJ2-5; TRBD1 is a possible D gene (6 bases). The CDR3 sequence: CASSFWGLLETQYF. CDR3 in DNA: TGTGCCAGTAGTTTCTGGGGGCTTTTGGAGACCCAGTACTTC.